Below are 23 T cell receptor beta chains sequenced from a single sample in a study of cytomegalovirus exposure and HLA in healthy donors. The study ran its PCR with 60 Vbeta and 13 Jbeta primers. This table comes from immunoSEQ multiplex PCR, and its TCRdb copy is limited to in-frame clones, with some not included. This sample's table reports 100,000 to 150,000 clones. The sample comprised PBMCs. Receptor source: a man aged 18 to 35 in good health and CMV-seronegative.

About this clone: This sample includes further DNA sequences coding for the same CDR3. The CDR3 region is CASSYSNQPQHF. CDR3 nucleotide sequence: TGTGCCAGCAGTTATAGCAATCAGCCCCAGCATTTT. V gene TRBV2 combines with J gene TRBJ1-5; D unresolved. Germline loops: CDR1 SNHLY, CDR2 FYNNEI. Deletions cut 5 bases from V and 0 bases from J, with 2 bases between. The CDR3 has 12 amino acids.

The chain uses TRBV13 and TRBJ2-1; maybe TRBD2 (6 bases). There are 15 residues in the CDR3. The V gene's germline CDR1 is PRHDT and CDR2 FYEKMQ (reference sequence). Trimming removed 4 bases at V and 9 bases at J, with 19 bases between. CDR3: CASSSAGTEIGEQFF. For the CDR3, the DNA is TGTGCCAGCAGCTCGGCCGGGACTGAAATAGGTGAGCAGTTCTTC.

This chain joins TRBV5-1 and TRBJ1-2; the D gene is possibly TRBD1 (5 bases). Germline CDR1 and CDR2: SGHRS and YFSETQ. V was cut by 0 bases and J by 7 bases, with 10 bases left in between. The CDR3 covers 13 residues. In DNA form, the CDR3 reads TGCGCCAGCAGCTTGGGGGCACAGGTTGGCTACACCTTC. Protein product: CASSLGAQVGYTF.

The V and J genes are TRBV28 and TRBJ2-7; 7 bases align to TRBD2. Germline V CDR1 and CDR2: MDHEN, SYDVKM. The V and J ends lost 6 bases and 7 bases, in that order; junction bases with no gene match: 12. This CDR3 contains 14 residues. The DNA of the CDR3 is TGTGCCAGCAGGGCTCCCGGCGGGAGCGGTGAGCAGTACTTC. Encoded protein: CASRAPGGSGEQYF.

The chain links TRBV9 to TRBJ1-2; 7 bases align to TRBD1. The CDR3 is 14 amino acids. Germline-derived CDR1 and CDR2 are SGDLS and YYNGEE. V shed 3 bases and J 3 bases; nucleotides not matched to a gene: 5. CDR3 protein: CASSGTGTDYGYTF. The DNA for the CDR3 is TGTGCCAGCAGCGGGACCGGGACAGACTATGGCTACACCTTC.

This rearrangement joins TRBV6-1 to TRBJ1-5; TRBD1 matches 9 bases. Per the germline V gene, CDR1 is MNHNS and CDR2 is SASEGT. J was trimmed by 1 base and V by 4 bases; bases with no gene match: 14. The CDR3 runs to 19 residues. The CDR3 here is CASSGRQGEGYESNQPQHF. DNA for the CDR3: TGTGCCAGCAGTGGTCGACAGGGGGAGGGCTATGAGAGCAATCAGCCCCAGCATTTT.

The chain combines TRBV6-5 with TRBJ1-2; D gene ambiguous. Trimming cost V 0 bases and J 3 bases, with 8 bases left between them. CDR3 length equals 14 residues. Germline values: CDR1 MNHEY, CDR2 SVGAGI. CDR3 bases: TGTGCCAGCAGTTACTCGGGCCTGGACTATGGCTACACCTTC. It translates to CASSYSGLDYGYTF.

The V gene is TRBV29-1, the J gene TRBJ1-5, with a tentative D call TRBD1 (5 bases). This CDR3 region has 12 residues. V was pared by 6 bases and J by 4 bases, with 10 bases between. Germline-derived CDR1 and CDR2 are SQVTM and ANQGSEA. In DNA, the CDR3 is TGCAGCGTCGGGGGGGGGAATCAGCCCCAGCATTTT. It specifies CSVGGGNQPQHF.

The chain has TRBV18 and TRBJ1-1; a weak D match, TRBD1 (5 bases). This CDR3 is 13 amino acids long. CDR1 and CDR2 from the germline V gene are KGHSH and LQKENI. V was shortened by 2 bases and J by 1 base, with 5 bases between the two germline ends. The CDR3 spells CASSPGANTEAFF. The CDR3 DNA reads as TGTGCCAGCTCACCAGGGGCGAACACTGAAGCTTTCTTT.

V is TRBV10-1 and J is TRBJ1-1; possible D gene TRBD1, 5 bases. Trimming shortened V by 3 bases and J by 4 bases, and 15 bases separated the two germline ends. This CDR3 region has 15 residues. CDR1 WNHNN and CDR2 SYGVQD come from the germline V gene (reference sequence). DNA of the CDR3: TGCGCCAGCAGTGATTCCCGCAGGGTGAGCACTGAAGCTTTCTTT. Its translation: CASSDSRRVSTEAFF.

The chain links TRBV6-4 to TRBJ2-1; TRBD2 aligns across 9 bases. V lost 2 bases to trimming and J lost 2 bases; unmatched junction nucleotides: 4. The CDR3 covers 16 residues. The germline CDR1 and CDR2 sequences are MRHNA and SNTAGT. Written as DNA, the CDR3 is TGTGCCAGCAGTGACCGGATAGCGGGGGCCTACAATGAGCAGTTCTTC. Residues: CASSDRIAGAYNEQFF.

The V gene is TRBV5-5, the J gene TRBJ2-1; TRBD2 might be the D (5 bases). CDR3 length equals 15 residues. Germline CDR1 SGHKS, CDR2 YYEKEE (reference sequence). V lost 2 bases to trimming and J lost 0 bases, with 9 bases between them. CDR3 protein: CASSLSGYSYNEQFF. Written as DNA, the CDR3 is TGTGCCAGCAGCTTAAGCGGTTACTCCTACAATGAGCAGTTCTTC.

V and J are TRBV7-6 and TRBJ2-1, with 8 bases that match TRBD2. Trimming at V came to 2 bases and at J to 0 bases, leaving 0 bases not matched to a gene. Looked up from germline, CDR1 is SGHVS and CDR2 is FNYEAQ. CDR3 length: 15 amino acids. In nucleotides, the CDR3 is TGTGCCAGCAGCTTACTAGCGGGCTCCTACAATGAGCAGTTCTTC. This sequence encodes CASSLLAGSYNEQFF.

The chain recombines TRBV18 with TRBJ2-1, with D possibly TRBD1 on 5 matching bases. Germline V gives CDR1 KGHSH, CDR2 LQKENI. The ends were cut back, 0 bases at V and 10 bases at J, with 19 bases in the middle. CDR3 length: 16 amino acids. The CDR3 nucleotides are TGTGCCAGCTCACCACCTGCCAGGGAAGGGTTTGGGGAGCAGTTCTTC. It yields the protein CASSPPAREGFGEQFF.

The chain is built from TRBV5-4 and TRBJ2-2, with 7 bases identical to TRBD1. The trim removed 4 bases at V and 6 bases at J, leaving 6 bases unmatched. From germline, CDR1 is SGHNT and CDR2 YYREEE (reference sequence). The CDR3 sequence is 14 residues long. The DNA of the CDR3 is TGTGCCAGCAGCCGGGGACAGTCTGCCGGGGAGCTGTTTTTT. This gives the protein CASSRGQSAGELFF.

V gene TRBV19 combines with J gene TRBJ1-1, with D perhaps matching TRBD1 (5 bases). The length of the CDR3 is 16 residues. V lost 7 bases, J lost 0 bases, and 18 bases lay in between. Germline V lookup: CDR1 LNHDA, CDR2 SQIVND (reference sequence). The DNA for the CDR3 is TGTGCCAGTATCCAGTGGGCGGGACGGATGAACACTGAAGCTTTCTTT. Translated, it gives CASIQWAGRMNTEAFF.

The chain employs TRBV6-6 and TRBJ1-2, with D possibly being TRBD1 (5 bases). Germline assignment: CDR1 MNHNY and CDR2 SVGAGI (reference sequence). This CDR3 is built from 15 residues. Trimming pared 2 bases from V and 4 bases from J, leaving 14 bases between. This CDR3 reads CASSYDMTVTYGYTF. In DNA form, the CDR3 reads TGTGCCAGCAGTTACGACATGACAGTGACCTATGGCTACACCTTC.

CDR3 nucleotide sequence: TGTGCCAAAGAACAGGGGCCCGGAGGCTACACCTTC. This encodes CAKEQGPGGYTF. V and J are TRBV7-9 and TRBJ1-2, with 7 bases matching TRBD1. The CDR3 covers 12 residues. Germline CDR1 reads SEHNR; CDR2 reads FQNEAQ (reference sequence). Trimming cost V 10 bases and J 8 bases; bases outside gene matches: 10.

This rearrangement joins TRBV10-3 to TRBJ1-3; tentative D call: TRBD1 (6 bases). This CDR3 is 13 amino acids long. Trimming cost V 5 bases and J 4 bases, with 9 bases left between them. CDR1 ENHRY and CDR2 SYGVKD come from the germline V gene. The CDR3 bases are TGTGCCATCAGTAGGGACACCGGAAACACCATATATTTT. Protein product: CAISRDTGNTIYF.

The chain uses TRBV19 and TRBJ2-7, with TRBD2 matching over 8 bases. CDR3 length: 15 residues. CDR1 is LNHDA, CDR2 SQIVND, per germline (reference sequence). V lost 2 bases, J lost 0 bases, and 3 bases stayed unmatched. The DNA of the CDR3 is TGTGCCAGTAGTATACTAGCGGGTGACTCCTACGAGCAGTACTTC. Translated, it gives CASSILAGDSYEQYF. The complete variable domain, with remaining parts taken from reference TRBV19 and TRBJ2-7, reads DGGITQSPKYLFRKEGQNVTLSCEQNLNHDAMYWYRQDPGQGLRLIYYSQIVNDFQKGDIAEGYSVSREKKESFPLTVTSAQKNPTAFYLCASSILAGDSYEQYFGPGTRLTVT.

V is TRBV10-3 and J is TRBJ2-3, with D unresolved. This CDR3 spans 13 amino acids. The V end was cut by 9 bases, the J end by 2 bases, with 12 bases between. The germline V gene has CDR1 ENHRY and CDR2 SYGVKD. CDR3 residues: CAIADGFTDTQYF. As DNA, the CDR3 is TGTGCCATTGCAGACGGGTTCACAGATACGCAGTATTTT.

The chain combines TRBV4-1 with TRBJ2-3; 9 bases are shared with TRBD2. CDR3 length: 15 amino acids. CDR1 MGHRA and CDR2 YSYEKL come from the germline V gene. After removal of 4 bases from V and 0 bases from J, the junction contained 2 bases not matched to a gene. CDR3 sequence reads: CASSPLAGSTDTQYF. CDR3 nucleotides: TGCGCCAGCAGCCCCCTAGCGGGAAGCACAGATACGCAGTATTTT.

A note on this clone: At one boundary the junction diverges from the germline segment, which might be a read error. This chain uses TRBV4-1 with TRBJ1-1, with a possible D match to TRBD1 (6 bases). The germline V gene encodes CDR1 MGHRA and CDR2 YSYEKL. This CDR3 has 15 residues. The CDR3 DNA sequence: TGCGCCAGCGGCCAAGTACAGGGCGGCGGCACTGAAGCTTTCTTT. It codes for CASGQVQGGGTEAFF.